This passage covers 30 T cell receptor beta chains from one sample sequenced in a study of shared clonotypes between healthy human individuals. Libraries were prepared by immunoSEQ multiplex PCR; TCRdb keeps only in-frame clonotypes and omits some of them. The sample holds some 2.3 million clones, about 92% seen once. The sample consisted of naive CD4+ T cells from PBMCs. Subset specified: CD45RA+ positively selected. The source is a man younger than 30 in good health. Some clones in this sample may be carry-over from other donors' samples.

This sequence joins TRBV28 and TRBJ1-1; the D is unclear. In germline, CDR1 is MDHEN, CDR2 SYDVKM. The CDR3 contains 10 residues. DNA of the CDR3: TGTGCGGTGGGGTTGTCTGAAGCTTTCTTT. As protein: CAVGLSEAFF.

Points on this clone: Additional DNA sequences in this sample encode the identical CDR3. The rearrangement links TRBV18 to TRBJ2-7; 7 nucleotides line up with TRBD2. The CDR3 covers 14 residues. Per germline, CDR1 KGHSH and CDR2 LQKENI. V was clipped by 6 bases and J by 0 bases; unmatched bases: 5. CDR3 loop: CASSPGRSSYEQYF. CDR3 in DNA: TGTGCCAGCTCCCCCGGGAGGAGCTCCTACGAGCAGTACTTC.

Of note for this clone: Other DNA sequences within the sample encode an identical CDR3. The chain employs TRBV18 and TRBJ1-2; the D is unclear. V lost 3 bases to trimming and J lost 8 bases, with 10 bases between them. The germline V gene encodes CDR1 KGHSH and CDR2 LQKENI. This CDR3 is 12 amino acids long. This CDR3 is CASSPPARGYTF. The CDR3 region has the DNA TGTGCCAGCTCACCCCCGGCCCGGGGCTACACCTTC.

The CDR3 bases are TGTGCCAGCAGTTTCTGGGGGGTCCCCGGGGCCAACGTCCTGACTTTC. Translated: CASSFWGVPGANVLTF. The chain links TRBV7-6 to TRBJ2-6, with TRBD2 as a possible D gene (6 bases). The CDR3 totals 16 residues. The germline V gene has CDR1 SGHVS and CDR2 FNYEAQ. Trimming stripped 6 bases from V and 4 bases from J, with 16 bases between.

The chain carries TRBV28 and TRBJ2-2; no clear D gene. Germline V gene lookup returns CDR1 MDHEN and CDR2 SYDVKM. Deletions cut 6 bases from V and 5 bases from J, with 16 bases between. This CDR3 contains 15 residues. DNA of the CDR3: TGTGCCAGCAGCTCCGAGGCGTATCTGACCGGGGAGCTGTTTTTT. It translates to CASSSEAYLTGELFF.

The genes are TRBV18 and TRBJ1-2; D is uncertain. V was pared by 2 bases and J by 2 bases, with 9 bases between. The germline V gene encodes CDR1 KGHSH and CDR2 LQKENI. There are 14 residues in the CDR3. CDR3 region: CASSPFTANYGYTF. The CDR3 DNA reads TGTGCCAGCTCACCATTCACAGCCAACTATGGCTACACCTTC.

This chain joins TRBV7-6 and TRBJ2-5; maybe TRBD2 (5 bases). The CDR3 has 14 residues. The germline V and J ends were trimmed by 1 base and 2 bases, with 8 bases remaining between them. The germline V gene has CDR1 SGHVS and CDR2 FNYEAQ. As DNA, the CDR3 is TGTGCCAGCAGCTTAGTCGGCGGGCAAGAGACCCAGTACTTC. Amino acids: CASSLVGGQETQYF.

The V gene is TRBV11-2, the J gene TRBJ2-1; D is uncertain. This CDR3 has 13 amino acids. Germline V gene lookup returns CDR1 SGHAT and CDR2 FQNNGV. Trimming removed 5 bases at V and 10 bases at J, with 15 bases between. The CDR3 DNA follows: TGTGCCAGCAGCCCTGGGCAGTCAGGCGAGCAGTTCTTC. Protein sequence: CASSPGQSGEQFF.

This chain uses TRBV25-1 with TRBJ2-7, with 11 bases fitting TRBD1. Germline CDR1 and CDR2: MGHDK and SYGVNS. Losses at the gene ends were 3 bases for V and 6 bases for J; bases not matched to a gene: 7. There are 15 residues in the CDR3. The CDR3 loop is CASSDAGQGAGEQYF. Written as DNA, the CDR3 is TGTGCCAGCAGTGATGCAGGACAGGGGGCTGGCGAGCAGTACTTC.

The chain is built from TRBV19 and TRBJ2-4; 7 bases map to TRBD2. The length of the CDR3 is 16 residues. The junction had 10 bases not matched to a gene; V was cut back by 7 bases and J by 1 base. The germline V gene encodes CDR1 LNHDA and CDR2 SQIVND (reference sequence). The CDR3 region has the DNA TGTGCCAGTACCAGGGAGGGCAGACGGGCCAAAAACATTCAGTACTTC. Protein product: CASTREGRRAKNIQYF.

This clone was recorded once. The V and J genes are TRBV7-9 and TRBJ2-1; D unresolved. V was shortened by 1 base and J by 3 bases, with 16 bases between the two germline ends. The CDR3 has 17 residues. CDR1 and CDR2 from the germline V gene are SEHNR and FQNEAQ (reference sequence). The CDR3, as DNA: TGTGCCAGCAGCTTAGATCCTTTCGGAGCCCACTACAATGAGCAGTTCTTC. It encodes CASSLDPFGAHYNEQFF.

This clone was seen a few times. J is TRBJ1-1 and V is TRBV18; D perhaps matches TRBD1 (6 bases). V shed 5 bases and J shed 6 bases, with 13 bases lying between them. From germline, CDR1 is KGHSH and CDR2 LQKENI. The length of the CDR3 is 13 residues. DNA of the CDR3: TGTGCCAGCTCAATAATACAGGGCCCTGAAGCTTTCTTT. It is translated as CASSIIQGPEAFF.

This clone showed up just once. The same CDR3 also results from other DNA sequences found in this sample. This rearrangement joins TRBV27 to TRBJ2-5; D unresolved. Trimming took off 0 bases at V and 5 bases at J, with 10 bases between the two ends. This CDR3 has 14 residues. Germline V gene lookup returns CDR1 MNHEY and CDR2 SMNVEV (reference sequence). CDR3 in amino acids: CASSLSWGSETQYF. For the CDR3, the DNA is TGTGCCAGCAGTTTATCTTGGGGAAGCGAGACCCAGTACTTC.

This chain joins TRBV30 and TRBJ1-3; the D gene is possibly TRBD1 (5 bases). The CDR3 length is 12 residues. Trimming pared 4 bases from V and 8 bases from J, leaving 12 bases between. Germline-derived CDR1 and CDR2 are GTSNPN and SVGIG (reference sequence). CDR3 DNA: TGTGCCTGGATTCCGGGGGATTACACCATATATTTT. Protein: CAWIPGDYTIYF.

This clone was seen only once. The chain carries TRBV27 and TRBJ2-7; TRBD2 aligns across 9 bases. Germline lookup yields CDR1 MNHEY and CDR2 SMNVEV (reference sequence). This CDR3 is built from 17 residues. V lost 2 bases, J lost 0 bases, and 8 bases stayed unmatched. The CDR3 sequence is CASSLRASGTSSYEQYF. CDR3 nucleotide sequence: TGTGCCAGCAGTTTACGGGCTAGCGGGACCAGCTCCTACGAGCAGTACTTC.

The V and J genes are TRBV23-1 and TRBJ2-2; D is ambiguous. TRBV23-1 is an open reading frame, and its role is uncertain. The CDR3 has 15 amino acids. Trimming shortened V by 6 bases and J by 2 bases, and 13 bases separated the two germline ends. CDR3 bases: TGCGCCAGCAGCTTCTGCTTGGACAACACCGGGGAGCTGTTTTTT. Encoded protein: CASSFCLDNTGELFF.

V gene TRBV6-6 combines with J gene TRBJ2-7, with D maybe TRBD1 (6 bases). There are 12 residues in the CDR3. Trimming left V 5 bases short and J 3 bases short, with 8 bases between. The germline V gene encodes CDR1 MNHNY and CDR2 SVGAGI (reference sequence). CDR3 protein: CASSPQGYEQYF. The CDR3 DNA is TGTGCCAGCAGTCCACAGGGCTACGAGCAGTACTTC.

V is TRBV5-8 and J is TRBJ1-2, with TRBD1 identical over 8 bases. CDR3 length: 16 amino acids. The trim removed 4 bases at V and 2 bases at J, leaving 10 bases unmatched. Germline V gene lookup returns CDR1 SGHTS and CDR2 YDEGEE. This chain's CDR3 is CASSPTRAGGNYGYTF. The CDR3 DNA is TGTGCCAGCAGCCCCACCAGGGCAGGGGGCAACTATGGCTACACCTTC.

This clone came up once. The chain joins TRBV6-1 to TRBJ1-2; no definite D call. The length of the CDR3 is 13 residues. Germline V gives CDR1 MNHNS, CDR2 SASEGT. V lost 4 bases and J lost 3, with 9 bases in between. The CDR3 loop reads CASSGPADYGYTF. The DNA for the CDR3 is TGTGCCAGCAGTGGCCCGGCGGACTATGGCTACACCTTC.

The chain recombines TRBV6-5 with TRBJ1-2, with 7 bases matching TRBD1. The CDR3 is 14 amino acids. J gave up 3 bases and V 7 bases, and 8 bases lay outside the gene matches. Germline V CDR1 and CDR2: MNHEY, SVGAGI. The CDR3 sequence is CASKPSGGYYGYTF. In nucleotides, the CDR3 is TGTGCCAGCAAGCCCTCAGGGGGGTACTATGGCTACACCTTC.

CDR3 sequence reads: CSVVVAGGPSSYNEQFF. CDR3 nucleotides: TGCAGCGTTGTGGTCGCGGGAGGCCCGAGCTCCTACAATGAGCAGTTCTTC. The chain recombines TRBV29-1 with TRBJ2-1; TRBD2 matches 8 bases. V lost 4 bases to trimming and J lost 0 bases; unmatched junction nucleotides: 11. This CDR3 has 17 amino acids. CDR1 SQVTM and CDR2 ANQGSEA come from the germline V gene.

The chain recombines TRBV6-5 with TRBJ2-2; TRBD1 is a possible D gene (5 bases). Trimming removed 8 bases from V and 4 bases from J, with 11 bases in between. There are 13 residues in the CDR3. Germline V lookup: CDR1 MNHEY, CDR2 SVGAGI. CDR3 sequence (DNA): TGTGCCAGCCGCAGGGCCGGCACCGGGGAGCTGTTTTTT. Translating it yields CASRRAGTGELFF.

V gene TRBV28 combines with J gene TRBJ2-7; 7 nucleotides align to TRBD1. V dropped 7 bases and J dropped 5; count of bases not matched to a gene: 11. Germline V lookup: CDR1 MDHEN, CDR2 SYDVKM. The CDR3 extends over 14 amino acids. CDR3 in DNA: TGTGCCAGCACGCCCTCGGGACAGACAGACGAGCAGTACTTC. Amino acids: CASTPSGQTDEQYF.

The chain combines TRBV5-1 with TRBJ2-5; the D gene is possibly TRBD2 (6 bases). Deletions cut 5 bases from V and 1 base from J, with 9 bases between. There are 13 residues in the CDR3. In germline, CDR1 is SGHRS, CDR2 YFSETQ. For the CDR3, the DNA is TGCGCCAGCAGATCCGGGAGCCAAGAGACCCAGTACTTC. Translating it yields CASRSGSQETQYF.

The chain links TRBV30 to TRBJ1-2; perhaps TRBD1 as D (5 bases). Per germline, CDR1 GTSNPN and CDR2 SVGIG (reference sequence). V gave up 3 bases and J gave up 1 base, with 15 bases separating them. CDR3 length: 15 residues. CDR3 coding DNA: TGTGCCTGGAGCCCCCCAGGGCGAGGTAACTATGGCTACACCTTC. This sequence encodes CAWSPPGRGNYGYTF.

With respect to this clone: This sample includes further DNA sequences coding for the same CDR3. The J gene is TRBJ2-3, the V gene TRBV9; D is unclear. V shed 0 bases and J shed 3 bases, with 8 bases lying between them. Germline assignment: CDR1 SGDLS and CDR2 YYNGEE. This CDR3 has 14 residues. The CDR3 reads CASSVEGSTDTQYF. DNA for the CDR3: TGTGCCAGCAGCGTAGAGGGTAGTACAGATACGCAGTATTTT.

This chain uses TRBV2 with TRBJ2-5, with 15 bases matching TRBD2. CDR1 is SNHLY and CDR2 is FYNNEI in the germline V gene. The CDR3 sequence is 15 residues long. The J segment lost 5 bases and the V segment lost 7 bases, leaving 5 bases of the junction unmatched. The CDR3 loop reads CASTWTSGRVETQYF. For the CDR3, the DNA is TGTGCCAGCACGTGGACTAGCGGGAGGGTGGAGACCCAGTACTTC.

The rearrangement joins TRBV5-1 to TRBJ1-2; D unresolved. The CDR3 is 16 residues long. V gave up 4 bases and J gave up 0 bases, with 16 bases separating them. CDR1 is SGHRS, CDR2 YFSETQ, per germline. DNA for the CDR3: TGCGCCAGCAGCCACTTATCTTTAGGCTCTAACTATGGCTACACCTTC. Its translation: CASSHLSLGSNYGYTF.

This chain joins TRBV27 and TRBJ2-3; TRBD1 is a possible D gene (5 bases). The germline V gene encodes CDR1 MNHEY and CDR2 SMNVEV (reference sequence). Trimming removed 2 bases from V and 2 bases from J, with 8 bases in between. CDR3 length: 14 amino acids. In DNA form, the CDR3 reads TGTGCCAGCAGTTTACCACAGGCCACAGATACGCAGTATTTT. Protein product: CASSLPQATDTQYF.

The sample holds one count of this clone. The J gene is TRBJ2-1, the V gene TRBV13; D may be TRBD1 (5 bases). This CDR3 has 16 amino acids. V lost 5 bases and J 0 bases, leaving 14 bases between the germline ends. Germline loops: CDR1 PRHDT, CDR2 FYEKMQ (reference sequence). In DNA form, the CDR3 reads TGTGCCAGCAGCCACAGACAGACGAGCTCCTACAATGAGCAGTTCTTC. This codes for CASSHRQTSSYNEQFF.